What follows are 15 T cell receptor beta chains derived from one specimen sequenced in a study of early T cells in non-severe SARS-CoV-2 infection. MiXCR, applied by TCRdb to the 5' RACE reads, yields one record per CDR3 protein. The sample consists of roughly 53,000 distinct CDR3 sequences, around 12% of them appearing once. Sample: whole blood, taken at baseline. The origin of the receptors is an adult who was a healthcare worker with PCR-confirmed SARS-CoV-2 infection or an uninfected control (not recorded which).

The chain employs TRBV19 and TRBJ1-5, with 7 bases matching TRBD1. The junction had 3 bases not matched to a gene; V was cut back by 4 bases and J by 0 bases. This CDR3 has 15 residues. The germline V gene encodes CDR1 LNHDA and CDR2 SQIVND (reference sequence). The CDR3 loop reads CASSRAGGSNQPQHF. DNA of the CDR3: TGTGCCAGTAGTAGGGCAGGGGGTAGCAATCAGCCCCAGCATTTT.

The rearrangement links TRBV18 to TRBJ1-2, with D perhaps TRBD1 (5 bases). Germline V lookup: CDR1 KGHSH, CDR2 LQKENI. The V and J ends lost 4 bases and 8 bases respectively, with 14 bases between them. The CDR3 has 13 amino acids. DNA for the CDR3: TGTGCCAGCTCACTCGGGACTCTCGAGGGCTACACCTTC. Amino acids: CASSLGTLEGYTF.

In its sample, this clonotype was seen a few times. The chain has TRBV4-3 and TRBJ1-1; the D gene is possibly TRBD1 (5 bases). V was trimmed by 1 base and J by 0 bases, leaving 15 bases between them. The germline gives CDR1 LGHNA, CDR2 YSLEER. The CDR3 consists of 17 residues. The CDR3 loop is CASSQGYRGGVNTEAFF. The CDR3 DNA sequence: TGCGCCAGCAGCCAAGGTTATAGGGGTGGGGTGAACACTGAAGCTTTCTTT.

The table lists this clonotype with many counts. This rearrangement joins TRBV20-1 to TRBJ2-1, with D tentatively TRBD2 (5 bases). In germline, CDR1 is DFQATT, CDR2 SNEGSKA (reference sequence). V lost 6 bases, J lost 7 bases, and 13 bases lay in between. CDR3 length: 12 amino acids. As DNA, the CDR3 is TGCAGTGCCGCTAGCTCCGGGAATGAGCAGTTCTTC. Translation: CSAASSGNEQFF.

Many counts were recorded for this clonotype. The rearrangement uses TRBV6-2 or TRBV6-3 and TRBJ2-1, with 9 bases matching TRBD2. Unmatched junction bases numbered 3, after V lost 6 bases and J lost 0 bases. The CDR3 consists of 15 residues. Looked up from germline, CDR1 is MNHEY and CDR2 is SVGEGT. The CDR3 DNA follows: TGTGCCAGCAGCCTAGCGGGGTACTCCTACAATGAGCAGTTCTTC. Its protein product is CASSLAGYSYNEQFF.

The chain recombines TRBV27 with TRBJ2-7; D may be TRBD2 (5 bases). The germline CDR1 and CDR2 sequences are MNHEY and SMNVEV (reference sequence). V shed 0 bases and J shed 0 bases, with 6 bases lying between them. This CDR3 comprises 14 residues. The CDR3 nucleotides are TGTGCCAGCAGTTTATCAGGGAGCTCCTACGAGCAGTACTTC. Its translation is CASSLSGSSYEQYF.

At least ten counts were recorded for this clonotype. The chain joins TRBV7-3 to TRBJ2-4, with a weak D call TRBD2 (6 bases). V lost 5 bases, J lost 10 bases, and 30 bases lay in between. CDR3 length equals 18 residues. Germline V lookup: CDR1 SGHTA, CDR2 FQGTGA. The CDR3 sequence: CASSPSSFDGGSPKIQYF. CDR3 DNA: TGTGCCAGCAGCCCGTCGTCTTTTGACGGGGGTTCTCCGAAGATTCAGTACTTC.

The rearrangement uses TRBV6-2 or TRBV6-3 and TRBJ1-4; no firm D call. This CDR3 spans 14 amino acids. Deletions cut 4 bases from V and 1 base from J, with 7 bases between. Looked up from germline, CDR1 is MNHEY and CDR2 is SVGEGT. This chain's CDR3 is CASSLTETNEKLFF. The DNA of the CDR3 is TGTGCCAGCAGTTTGACGGAAACTAATGAAAAACTGTTTTTT.

This clonotype turned up a few times. The chain joins TRBV6-5 to TRBJ2-1, with D uncertain. The germline V gene encodes CDR1 MNHEY and CDR2 SVGAGI. CDR3 length: 16 amino acids. V was shortened by 4 bases and J by 0 bases, with 13 bases between the two germline ends. In nucleotides, the CDR3 is TGTGCCAGCAGTTCCCTTATCCGCAGCTCCTACAATGAGCAGTTCTTC. It yields the protein CASSSLIRSSYNEQFF.

This clonotype showed up just a few times. The chain recombines TRBV11-2 with TRBJ2-3; D is unclear. Trimming stripped 0 bases from V and 8 bases from J, with 6 bases between. Germline lookup yields CDR1 SGHAT and CDR2 FQNNGV. This CDR3 has 12 residues. The CDR3 sequence is CASSLERSTQYF. CDR3 in DNA: TGTGCCAGCAGCTTAGAGCGGAGTACGCAGTATTTT. Filled out from reference TRBV11-2 and TRBJ2-3, the complete variable domain reads EAGVAQSPRYKIIEKRQSVAFWCNPISGHATLYWYQQILGQGPKLLIQFQNNGVVDDSQLPKDRFSAERLKGVDSTLKIQPAKLEDSAVYLCASSLERSTQYFGPGTRLTVL.

This clonotype has a count of ten or more. CDR3 region: CASSEGGSGYEQYF. The CDR3 DNA reads as TGTGCCAGCAGTGAAGGGGGGAGCGGGTACGAGCAGTACTTC. The rearrangement uses TRBV2 and TRBJ2-7; possibly TRBD2 for D (6 bases). V was trimmed by 1 base and J by 4 bases, leaving 11 bases between them. The germline V gene has CDR1 SNHLY and CDR2 FYNNEI. The CDR3 spans 14 residues.

A few counts support this clonotype. The genes are TRBV18 and TRBJ1-1; no reliable D call. Per the germline V gene, CDR1 is KGHSH and CDR2 is LQKENI. Trimming removed 3 bases at V and 3 bases at J, with 8 bases between. This CDR3 comprises 13 residues. CDR3 residues: CASSPFRDTEAFF. CDR3 in DNA: TGTGCCAGCTCACCGTTCCGCGACACTGAAGCTTTCTTT.

V usage is TRBV6-4 and J usage is TRBJ2-4; TRBD2 matches at 7 bases. Germline V gene data show CDR1 as MRHNA and CDR2 as SNTAGT. V lost 6 bases, J lost 2 bases, and 7 bases stayed unmatched. The CDR3 is 15 amino acids. CDR3 nucleotide sequence: TGTGCCAGCAGACCTACGAGCGGGACCAAAAACATTCAGTACTTC. Protein: CASRPTSGTKNIQYF.

This clonotype was observed a few times. This sequence joins TRBV9 and TRBJ2-3, with D hard to call. This CDR3 comprises 15 residues. Germline-derived CDR1 and CDR2 are SGDLS and YYNGEE. V was pared by 4 bases and J by 2 bases, with 14 bases between. The CDR3 DNA sequence: TGTGCCAGCAGCAGATCGTATAAACACACAGATACGCAGTATTTT. As protein: CASSRSYKHTDTQYF.

This clonotype occurred a few times. The rearrangement joins TRBV9 to TRBJ2-7; D gene uncertain. Germline V gene lookup returns CDR1 SGDLS and CDR2 YYNGEE. This CDR3 spans 14 amino acids. The V end was cut by 0 bases, the J end by 0 bases, with 7 bases between. CDR3: CASSVGGISYEQYF. CDR3 sequence (DNA): TGTGCCAGCAGCGTAGGTGGGATCTCCTACGAGCAGTACTTC. Variable domain in full (rest from reference TRBV9 and TRBJ2-7): DSGVTQTPKHLITATGQRVTLRCSPRSGDLSVYWYQQSLDQGLQFLIQYYNGEERAKGNILERFSAQQFPDLHSELNLSSLELGDSALYFCASSVGGISYEQYFGPGTRLTVT.